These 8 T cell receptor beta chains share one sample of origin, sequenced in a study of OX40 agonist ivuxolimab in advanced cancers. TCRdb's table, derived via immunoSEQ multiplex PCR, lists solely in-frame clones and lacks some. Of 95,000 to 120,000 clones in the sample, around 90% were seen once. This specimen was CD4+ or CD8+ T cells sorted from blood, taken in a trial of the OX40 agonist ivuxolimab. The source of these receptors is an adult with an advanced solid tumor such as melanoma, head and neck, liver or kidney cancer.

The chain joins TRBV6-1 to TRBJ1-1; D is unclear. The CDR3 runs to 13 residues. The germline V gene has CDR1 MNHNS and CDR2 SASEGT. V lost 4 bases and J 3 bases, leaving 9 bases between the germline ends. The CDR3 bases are TGTGCCAGCAGTGCGGTGTCTCACACTGAAGCTTTCTTT. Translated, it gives CASSAVSHTEAFF.

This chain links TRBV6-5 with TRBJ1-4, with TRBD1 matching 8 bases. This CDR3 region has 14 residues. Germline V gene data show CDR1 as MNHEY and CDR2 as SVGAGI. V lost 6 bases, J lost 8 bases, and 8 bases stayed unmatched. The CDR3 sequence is CASRMRQGMEKLFF. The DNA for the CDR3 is TGTGCCAGCAGAATGAGACAGGGGATGGAAAAACTGTTTTTT.

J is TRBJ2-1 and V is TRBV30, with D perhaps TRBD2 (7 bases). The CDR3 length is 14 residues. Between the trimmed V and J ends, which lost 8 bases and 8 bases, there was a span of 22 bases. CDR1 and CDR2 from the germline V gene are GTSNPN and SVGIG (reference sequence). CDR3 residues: CAGERGRALHEQFF. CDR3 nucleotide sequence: TGTGCCGGAGAAAGGGGGAGGGCCCTCCATGAGCAGTTCTTC.

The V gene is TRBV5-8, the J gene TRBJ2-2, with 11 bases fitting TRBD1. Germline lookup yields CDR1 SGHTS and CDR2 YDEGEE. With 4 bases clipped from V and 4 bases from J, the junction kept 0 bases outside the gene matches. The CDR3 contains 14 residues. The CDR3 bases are TGTGCCAGCAGCGGGACAGGGGGCACCGGGGAGCTGTTTTTT. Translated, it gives CASSGTGGTGELFF.

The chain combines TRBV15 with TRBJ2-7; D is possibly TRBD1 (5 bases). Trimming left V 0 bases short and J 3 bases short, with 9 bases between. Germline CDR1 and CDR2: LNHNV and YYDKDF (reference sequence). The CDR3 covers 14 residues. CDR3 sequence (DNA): TGTGCCACCAGCAGAGACCCAGGGATCTACGAGCAGTACTTC. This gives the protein CATSRDPGIYEQYF.

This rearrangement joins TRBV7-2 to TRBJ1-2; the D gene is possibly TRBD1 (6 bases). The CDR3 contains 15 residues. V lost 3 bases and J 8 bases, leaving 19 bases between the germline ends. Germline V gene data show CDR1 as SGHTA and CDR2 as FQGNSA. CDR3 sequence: CASSFMGQGSRGYTF. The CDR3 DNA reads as TGTGCCAGCAGCTTTATGGGGCAGGGGTCAAGGGGCTACACCTTC.

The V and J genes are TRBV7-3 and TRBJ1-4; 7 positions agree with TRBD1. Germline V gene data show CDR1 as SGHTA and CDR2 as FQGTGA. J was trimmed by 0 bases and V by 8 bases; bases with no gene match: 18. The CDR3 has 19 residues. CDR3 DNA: TGTGCCAGCCCCCATAACTGGAGGGGGCGCCGTCCAACTAATGAAAAACTGTTTTTT. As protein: CASPHNWRGRRPTNEKLFF.

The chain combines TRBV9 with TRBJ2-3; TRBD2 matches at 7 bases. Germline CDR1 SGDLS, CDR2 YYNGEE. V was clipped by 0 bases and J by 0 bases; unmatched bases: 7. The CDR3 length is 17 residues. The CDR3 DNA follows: TGTGCCAGCAGCGTAGTCTGGTCAGCGGGGAGCACAGATACGCAGTATTTT. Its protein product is CASSVVWSAGSTDTQYF.